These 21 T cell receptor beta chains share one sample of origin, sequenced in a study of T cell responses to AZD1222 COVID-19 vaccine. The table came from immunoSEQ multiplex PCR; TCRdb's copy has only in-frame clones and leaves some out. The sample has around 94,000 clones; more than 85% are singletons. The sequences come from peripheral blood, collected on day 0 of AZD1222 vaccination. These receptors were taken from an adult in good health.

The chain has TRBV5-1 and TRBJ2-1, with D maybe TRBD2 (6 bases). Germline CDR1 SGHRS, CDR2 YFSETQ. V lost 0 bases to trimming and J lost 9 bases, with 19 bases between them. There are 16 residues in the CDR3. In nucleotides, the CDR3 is TGCGCCAGCAGCTTGGGAACGGGACTCCTCGGCGGTGAGCAGTTCTTC. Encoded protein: CASSLGTGLLGGEQFF.

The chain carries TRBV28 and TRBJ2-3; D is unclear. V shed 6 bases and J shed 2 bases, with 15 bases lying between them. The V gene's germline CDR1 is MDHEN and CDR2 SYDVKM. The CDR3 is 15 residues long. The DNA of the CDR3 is TGTGCCAGCAGCCACTCACTACTTCCCACAGATACGCAGTATTTT. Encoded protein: CASSHSLLPTDTQYF.

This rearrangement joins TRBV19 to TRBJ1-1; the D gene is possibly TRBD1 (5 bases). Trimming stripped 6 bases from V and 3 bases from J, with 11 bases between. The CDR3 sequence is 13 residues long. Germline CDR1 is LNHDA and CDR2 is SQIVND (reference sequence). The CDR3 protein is CASRNGGYTEAFF. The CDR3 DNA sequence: TGTGCCAGTAGGAATGGGGGATACACTGAAGCTTTCTTT.

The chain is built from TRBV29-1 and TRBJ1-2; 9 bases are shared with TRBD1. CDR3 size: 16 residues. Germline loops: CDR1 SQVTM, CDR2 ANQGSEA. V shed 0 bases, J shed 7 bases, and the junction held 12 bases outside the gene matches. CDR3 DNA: TGCAGCGTTGAAGATGACTGGACAGGGGCAGCGCGTGGCTACACCTTC. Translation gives CSVEDDWTGAARGYTF.

The CDR3 coding sequence is TGTGCCAGCAGCGTCCAACCAACGGCCTACGAGCAGTACTTC. Encoded protein: CASSVQPTAYEQYF. The V gene is TRBV9, the J gene TRBJ2-7; D uncertain. The germline V gene encodes CDR1 SGDLS and CDR2 YYNGEE. Trimming removed 2 bases from V and 2 bases from J, with 11 bases in between. CDR3 length: 14 amino acids.

CDR3 in amino acids: CASSYGLAGERDTQYF. The CDR3 DNA follows: TGTGCCAGCAGCTACGGACTAGCGGGAGAACGGGATACGCAGTATTTT. This chain links TRBV7-9 with TRBJ2-3; 13 nucleotides align to TRBD2. The V gene end was trimmed by 4 bases and the J gene end by 6 bases; junction bases not matched to a gene: 7. Germline V lookup: CDR1 SEHNR, CDR2 FQNEAQ (reference sequence). This CDR3 spans 16 amino acids.

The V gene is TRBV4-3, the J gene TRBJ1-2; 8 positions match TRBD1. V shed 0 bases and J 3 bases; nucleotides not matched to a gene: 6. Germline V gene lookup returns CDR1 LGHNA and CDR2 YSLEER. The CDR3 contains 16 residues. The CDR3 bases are TGCGCCAGCAGCCAAGATTGGGACAGGTGGGACTATGGCTACACCTTC. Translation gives CASSQDWDRWDYGYTF.

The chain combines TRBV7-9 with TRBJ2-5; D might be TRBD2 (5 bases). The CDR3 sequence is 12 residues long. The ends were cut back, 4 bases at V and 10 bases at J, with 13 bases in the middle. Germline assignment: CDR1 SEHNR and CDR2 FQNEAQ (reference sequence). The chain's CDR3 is CASSSPGMGQYF. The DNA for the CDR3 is TGTGCCAGCAGCTCACCCGGGATGGGCCAGTACTTC.

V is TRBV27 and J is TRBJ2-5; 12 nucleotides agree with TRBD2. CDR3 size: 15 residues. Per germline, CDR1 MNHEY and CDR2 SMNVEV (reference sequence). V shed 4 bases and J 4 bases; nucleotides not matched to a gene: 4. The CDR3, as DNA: TGTGCCAGCAGTTCCGGACTAGCGGGGATAGAGACCCAGTACTTC. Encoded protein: CASSSGLAGIETQYF.

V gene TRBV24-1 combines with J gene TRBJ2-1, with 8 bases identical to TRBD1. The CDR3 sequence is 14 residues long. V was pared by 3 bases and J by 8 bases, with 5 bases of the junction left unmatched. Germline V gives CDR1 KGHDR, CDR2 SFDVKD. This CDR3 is CATSDRDRIYEQFF. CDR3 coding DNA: TGTGCCACCAGTGATCGGGACAGGATATATGAGCAGTTCTTC.

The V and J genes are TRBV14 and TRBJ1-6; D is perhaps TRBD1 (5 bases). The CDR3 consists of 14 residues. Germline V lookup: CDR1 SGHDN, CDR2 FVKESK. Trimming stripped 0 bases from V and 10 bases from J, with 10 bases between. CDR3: CASSQELGRSPLHF. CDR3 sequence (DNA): TGTGCCAGCAGCCAAGAATTGGGGCGGTCACCCCTCCACTTT.

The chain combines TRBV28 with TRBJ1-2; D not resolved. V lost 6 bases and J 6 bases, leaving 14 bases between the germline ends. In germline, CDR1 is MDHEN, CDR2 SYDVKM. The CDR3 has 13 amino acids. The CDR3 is CASRPPARNGYTF. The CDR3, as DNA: TGTGCCAGCAGACCTCCGGCAAGAAATGGCTACACCTTC.

The CDR3 loop reads CASRPFTGELFF. For the CDR3, the DNA is TGTGCCAGCCGGCCTTTCACCGGGGAGCTGTTTTTT. V gene TRBV27 combines with J gene TRBJ2-2; D unresolved. The CDR3 covers 12 residues. The germline V and J ends were trimmed by 8 bases and 4 bases, with 8 bases remaining between them. The V gene's germline CDR1 is MNHEY and CDR2 SMNVEV (reference sequence).

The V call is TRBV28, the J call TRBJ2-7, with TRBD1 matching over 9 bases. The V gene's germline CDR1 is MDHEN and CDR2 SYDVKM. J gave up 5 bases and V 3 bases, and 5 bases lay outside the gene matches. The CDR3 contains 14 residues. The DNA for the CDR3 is TGTGCCAGCAGTTTGGACAGGGGAGACCACGAGCAGTACTTC. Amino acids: CASSLDRGDHEQYF.

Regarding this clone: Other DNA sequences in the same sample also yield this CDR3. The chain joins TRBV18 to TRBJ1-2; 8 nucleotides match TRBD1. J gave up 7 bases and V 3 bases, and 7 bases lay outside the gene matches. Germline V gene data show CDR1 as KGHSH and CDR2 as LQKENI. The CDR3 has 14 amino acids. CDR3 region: CASSPGTGDLGYTF. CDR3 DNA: TGTGCCAGCTCACCGGGGACAGGTGACCTTGGCTACACCTTC.

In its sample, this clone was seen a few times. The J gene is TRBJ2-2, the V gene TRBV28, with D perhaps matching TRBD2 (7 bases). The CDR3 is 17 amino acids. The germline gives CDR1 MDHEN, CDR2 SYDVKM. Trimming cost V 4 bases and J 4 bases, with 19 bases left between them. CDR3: CASSSRLGGGGTGELFF. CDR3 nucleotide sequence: TGTGCCAGCAGTTCCCGGTTGGGGGGAGGGGGCACCGGGGAGCTGTTTTTT.

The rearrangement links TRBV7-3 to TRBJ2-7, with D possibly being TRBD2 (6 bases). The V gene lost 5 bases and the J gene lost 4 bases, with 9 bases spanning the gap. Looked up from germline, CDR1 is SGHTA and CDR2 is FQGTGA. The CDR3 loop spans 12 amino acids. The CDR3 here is CASSISGYEQYF. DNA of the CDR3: TGTGCCAGCAGCATTAGCGGATACGAGCAGTACTTC.

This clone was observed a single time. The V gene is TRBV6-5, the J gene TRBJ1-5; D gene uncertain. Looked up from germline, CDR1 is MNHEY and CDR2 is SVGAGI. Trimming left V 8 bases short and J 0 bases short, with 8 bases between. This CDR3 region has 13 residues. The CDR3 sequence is CASGQLSNQPQHF. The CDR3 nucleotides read TGTGCCAGCGGTCAACTTAGCAATCAGCCCCAGCATTTT.

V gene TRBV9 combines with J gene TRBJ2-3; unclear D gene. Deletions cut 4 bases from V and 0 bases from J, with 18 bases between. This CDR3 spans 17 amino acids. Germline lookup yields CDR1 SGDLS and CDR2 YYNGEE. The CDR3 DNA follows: TGTGCCAGCAGCCCACTCGACCTGCATACTAGCACAGATACGCAGTATTTT. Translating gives CASSPLDLHTSTDTQYF.

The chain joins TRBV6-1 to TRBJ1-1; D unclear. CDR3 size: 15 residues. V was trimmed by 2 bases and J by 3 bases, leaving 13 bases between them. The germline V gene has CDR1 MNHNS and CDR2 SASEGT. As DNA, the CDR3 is TGTGCCAGCAGTGAAATTGTGAGAGTGGACACTGAAGCTTTCTTT. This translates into CASSEIVRVDTEAFF.

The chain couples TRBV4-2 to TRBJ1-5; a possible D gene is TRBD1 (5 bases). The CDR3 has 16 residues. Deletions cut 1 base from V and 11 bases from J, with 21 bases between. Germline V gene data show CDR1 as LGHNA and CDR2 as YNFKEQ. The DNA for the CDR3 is TGTGCCAGCAGCCAAGTACGGGACGGGATATCAGCGGCCCAGCATTTT. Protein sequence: CASSQVRDGISAAQHF.